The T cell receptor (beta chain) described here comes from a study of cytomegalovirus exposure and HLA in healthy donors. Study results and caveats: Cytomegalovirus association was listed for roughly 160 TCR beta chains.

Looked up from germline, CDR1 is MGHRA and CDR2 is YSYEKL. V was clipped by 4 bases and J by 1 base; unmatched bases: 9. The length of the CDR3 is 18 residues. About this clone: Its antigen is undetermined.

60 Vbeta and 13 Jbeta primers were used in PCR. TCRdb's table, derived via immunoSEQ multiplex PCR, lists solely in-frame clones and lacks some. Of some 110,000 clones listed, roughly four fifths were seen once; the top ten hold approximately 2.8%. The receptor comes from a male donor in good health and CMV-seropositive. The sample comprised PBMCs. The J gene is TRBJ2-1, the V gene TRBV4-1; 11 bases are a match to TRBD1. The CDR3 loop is CASSRNVGTGGSYNEQFF. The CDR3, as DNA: TGCGCCAGCAGCCGAAATGTAGGGACAGGGGGATCCTACAATGAGCAGTTCTTC.